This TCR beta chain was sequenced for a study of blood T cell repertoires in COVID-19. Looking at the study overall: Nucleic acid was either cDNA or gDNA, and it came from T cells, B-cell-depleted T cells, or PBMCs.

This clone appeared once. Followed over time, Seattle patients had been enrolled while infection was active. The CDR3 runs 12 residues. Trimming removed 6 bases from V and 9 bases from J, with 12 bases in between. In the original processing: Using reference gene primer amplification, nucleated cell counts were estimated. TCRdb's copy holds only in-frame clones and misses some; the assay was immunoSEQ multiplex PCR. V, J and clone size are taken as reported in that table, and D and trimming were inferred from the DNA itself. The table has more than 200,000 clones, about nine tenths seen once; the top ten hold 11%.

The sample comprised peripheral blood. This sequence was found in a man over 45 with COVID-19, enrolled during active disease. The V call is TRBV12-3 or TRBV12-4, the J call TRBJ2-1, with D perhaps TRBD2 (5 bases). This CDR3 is CASRRAGREQFF. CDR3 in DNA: TGTGCCAGCAGGCGCGCGGGCCGTGAGCAGTTCTTC.